This T cell receptor beta chain was found in a study of blood T cell repertoires in COVID-19. Study-level information: Some COVID-19 samples were acute and others convalescent; all came from the United States, Italy and Spain.

Sequencing was performed with immunoSEQ multiplex PCR; in TCRdb, only in-frame clones are kept and a portion is missing. The sample shows around 300,000 clones, roughly 88% of them seen only once. Seattle patient enrollment occurred during active infection, with longitudinal follow-up thereafter. Germline values: CDR1 SQVTM, CDR2 ANQGSEA. V was trimmed by 4 bases and J by 6 bases, leaving 17 bases between them. The CDR3 runs 14 residues. The material sequenced was peripheral blood. V usage is TRBV29-1 and J usage is TRBJ2-3; maybe TRBD2 (6 bases). The sequence derives from a woman in her thirties with COVID-19, enrolled during active disease. CDR3 protein: CSVGSTLGTDTQYF. The CDR3, as DNA: TGCAGCGTTGGCAGTACCCTCGGGACTGATACGCAGTATTTT.